This record concerns one T cell receptor beta chain sequence. This sample was included in a study of blood T cells in healthy people across ages. A second about 6 to 12 cycle PCR used barcoded and J-beta primers. From the 5' RACE reads, TCRdb called clonotypes with MiXCR, one entry per CDR3 protein. This table has 500,000 to 650,000 distinct CDR3 sequences, about 27% appearing once. The data were also submitted as part of a second study, on T cells of mothers and their children.

The sample comprised blood. This clonotype originated in a boy aged 2 to 10 in good health.

CDR3 sequence: CAISESIGGTDTQYF. CDR3 nucleotides: TGTGCCATCAGTGAGTCGATCGGGGGCACAGATACGCAGTATTTT. The V call is TRBV10-3, the J call TRBJ2-3; perhaps TRBD2 as D (5 bases). The V and J ends lost 0 bases and 1 base respectively, with 8 bases between them. CDR3 length: 15 amino acids. The germline V gene has CDR1 ENHRY and CDR2 SYGVKD.